The present entry profiles one T cell receptor beta chain with its context. The target antigen is unknown. The CDR3 runs 15 residues. V lost 5 bases and J 0 bases, leaving 12 bases between the germline ends. Germline loops: CDR1 SGHTA, CDR2 FQGTGA. The authors produced TCR alpha and TCR beta cDNA libraries with sample barcodes and UMIs by 5'RACE using constant-segment primers. TCRdb recomputed calls from the 5' RACE reads with MiXCR, one row per CDR3 protein. The sample has about 390,000 distinct CDR3 sequences; about 17% are singletons. The sample comes from a study of T-cell memory formation after mild COVID-19. In the study overall: TCR clusters were largely donor specific.

Study outcomes and limitations: Day 15 to 85 contracting clones showed balanced CD4/CD8; day 15 to 37 expanders favored CD4+.

This chain connects TRBV7-3 to TRBJ2-3, with D unclear. The source of this sequence is a man between 18 and 29 years old who had mild COVID-19 (a few samples of this study predate the infection). Cell type and time point are not known. Input material: PBMCs or a T cell subset sorted from them (not recorded which). The CDR3 DNA is TGTGCCAGCAGCCAAGGGATGACGAGCACAGATACGCAGTATTTT. Protein sequence: CASSQGMTSTDTQYF.